The present TCR beta chain was sequenced within a study of T cell repertoires in cytomegalovirus infection. In germline, CDR1 is DFQATT, CDR2 SNEGSKA (reference sequence). CDR3 length: 12 amino acids. The V and J ends lost 7 bases and 8 bases respectively, with 17 bases between them. A single record per CDR3 protein comes from TCRdb applying MiXCR to the reads. The top ten clones hold roughly 13% of a sample with 340,000 or so distinct CDR3 sequences, 20% to 30% of them seen once. With regard to this clonotype: The antigen remains unidentified.

The specimen comprised cultured PBMCs, sampled from culture after CMV antigen stimulation. The rearrangement joins TRBV20-1 to TRBJ2-5; a possible D gene is TRBD1 (6 bases). This clonotype was sampled from a human donor in good health (CMV status not recorded). Some clones in this sample may be carry-over from other donors' samples. Here the CDR3 reads CSVVEDSNTQYF. CDR3 nucleotide sequence: TGCAGTGTAGTGGAGGACAGCAACACCCAGTACTTC.